Shown below are 31 T cell receptor beta chains from a single sample sequenced in a study of human T cells and chemical hapten exposure. The time point was: patch test 3, about 24 weeks after DPC sensitization. Treatment in this sample: therapeutic diphenylcyclopropenone sensitization with weekly scalp DPC. TCRdb reanalysed the RACE reads using MiXCR and keeps one entry per CDR3 protein. This repertoire shows under 200,000 distinct CDR3 sequences, about 27% found once; its top ten account for roughly 2%. The sample in question was whole blood, obtained in connection with sensitization to the hapten diphenylcyclopropenone (DPC). Receptors were obtained from a woman between 18 and 30 years old with alopecia areata. Some clones in this sample may be carry-over from other donors' samples.

The rearrangement uses TRBV20-1 and TRBJ2-3; D assignment may be TRBD1 or TRBD2 (5 bases each). CDR1 and CDR2 from the germline V gene are DFQATT and SNEGSKA (reference sequence). The CDR3 is made up of 13 amino acids. Trimming removed 2 bases at V and 4 bases at J, with 10 bases between. CDR3 in amino acids: CSARRDLSDTQYF. CDR3 bases: TGCAGTGCTAGACGGGACCTCTCAGATACGCAGTATTTT.

The chain carries TRBV6-2 or TRBV6-3 and TRBJ2-7; D not resolved. This CDR3 has 14 amino acids. Germline V gives CDR1 MNHEY, CDR2 SVGEGT. Trimming left V 0 bases short and J 6 bases short, with 12 bases between. The CDR3 bases are TGTGCCAGCAGTTACTCATCTGGTCCTCTCGAGCAGTACTTC. Amino acids: CASSYSSGPLEQYF.

V gene TRBV20-1 combines with J gene TRBJ1-4; weak D call: TRBD1 (6 bases). This CDR3 comprises 15 residues. The V gene lost 0 bases and the J gene lost 7 bases, with 15 bases spanning the gap. CDR1 and CDR2 (germline): DFQATT, SNEGSKA (reference sequence). The CDR3 here is CSARERHRVGEKLFF. The CDR3 coding sequence is TGCAGTGCTAGAGAAAGGCACAGGGTCGGTGAAAAACTGTTTTTT.

The chain recombines TRBV4-3 with TRBJ1-2; weak D call: TRBD1 (5 bases). Trimming took off 0 bases at V and 8 bases at J, with 16 bases between the two ends. The CDR3 sequence is 15 residues long. Germline V gives CDR1 LGHNA, CDR2 YSLEER. The CDR3 reads CASSQDRGGGTGYTF. For the CDR3, the DNA is TGCGCCAGCAGCCAAGATCGGGGTGGAGGGACGGGCTACACCTTC.

This clonotype was seen more than once but under ten times. The CDR3 nucleotides are TGCAGCGTTGTACAGTCTGACACTGAAGCTTTCTTT. It encodes CSVVQSDTEAFF. The chain recombines TRBV29-1 with TRBJ1-1; D is ambiguous. The germline CDR1 and CDR2 sequences are SQVTM and ANQGSEA. The CDR3 extends over 12 amino acids. Trimming took off 4 bases at V and 3 bases at J, with 9 bases between the two ends.

The chain joins TRBV7-2 to TRBJ2-7; 7 bases align to TRBD2. The CDR3 totals 14 residues. V lost 1 base to trimming and J lost 5 bases; unmatched junction nucleotides: 5. Per the germline V gene, CDR1 is SGHTA and CDR2 is FQGNSA. The CDR3 reads CASSLGGSSDEQYF. CDR3 DNA sequence: TGTGCCAGCAGCTTAGGCGGGAGTAGCGACGAGCAGTACTTC.

The V gene is TRBV5-4, the J gene TRBJ2-5; no clear D. This CDR3 spans 13 amino acids. Trimming took 2 bases from V and 3 from J, leaving 8 bases between them. CDR1 is SGHNT and CDR2 is YYREEE in the germline V gene (reference sequence). CDR3 sequence (DNA): TGTGCCAGCAGCTTTCGCTGGGAAGAGACCCAGTACTTC. This translates into CASSFRWEETQYF.

In DNA form, the CDR3 reads TGTGCCAGCAGTCCCGGGAGCTACAATGAGCAGTTCTTC. Its translation: CASSPGSYNEQFF. The V gene is TRBV7-9, the J gene TRBJ2-1, with a tentative D call TRBD2 (6 bases). Deletions cut 6 bases from V and 3 bases from J, with 9 bases between. The CDR3 runs to 13 residues. Per germline, CDR1 SEHNR and CDR2 FQNEAQ (reference sequence).

CDR3 region: CASSYSTLTTTDTQYF. The CDR3 DNA reads TGTGCCAGCAGTTACTCGACACTAACTACCACAGATACGCAGTATTTT. V and J are TRBV6-5 and TRBJ2-3; unclear D gene. Germline V gene sequence: CDR1 MNHEY, CDR2 SVGAGI. This CDR3 has 16 residues. V gave up 0 bases and J gave up 2 bases, with 12 bases separating them.

V gene TRBV7-9 combines with J gene TRBJ2-3; maybe TRBD2 (5 bases). CDR1 is SEHNR, CDR2 FQNEAQ, per germline (reference sequence). This CDR3 comprises 15 residues. Trimming took 6 bases from V and 5 from J, leaving 18 bases between them. CDR3 in DNA: TGTGCCAGCAGGGTGAGCGGTTTTAGTGGAGATACGCAGTATTTT. Translating it yields CASRVSGFSGDTQYF.

V is TRBV20-1 and J is TRBJ2-1; D gene ambiguous. With 1 base removed from V and 5 bases from J, the gap between germline ends came to 9 bases. Germline CDR1 DFQATT, CDR2 SNEGSKA (reference sequence). This CDR3 spans 13 amino acids. The CDR3 protein is CSARGTANNEQFF. The CDR3 region has the DNA TGCAGTGCTAGAGGGACGGCAAACAATGAGCAGTTCTTC.

There are a few counts of this clonotype. The chain recombines TRBV7-8 with TRBJ1-6; no clear D. V lost 2 bases and J 6 bases, leaving 11 bases between the germline ends. The CDR3 extends over 15 amino acids. CDR1 is SGHVS, CDR2 FQNEAQ, per germline. The CDR3 nucleotides are TGTGCCAGCAGCTTACGGACGGGGATTAATTCACCCCTCCACTTT. This codes for CASSLRTGINSPLHF.

This chain connects TRBV4-1 to TRBJ2-3; 8 bases map to TRBD2. Germline assignment: CDR1 MGHRA and CDR2 YSYEKL. V lost 8 bases to trimming and J lost 4 bases; unmatched junction nucleotides: 11. The CDR3 runs to 15 residues. The CDR3, as DNA: TGCGCCAGCGCCGGCCAACGGGGGGGCCCAGATACGCAGTATTTT. It encodes CASAGQRGGPDTQYF.

This clonotype was observed a few times. This rearrangement joins TRBV29-1 to TRBJ2-2; no clear D gene. The V end lost 8 bases, the J end lost 7 bases, and 11 bases lay between the germline ends. Germline V CDR1 and CDR2: SQVTM, ANQGSEA. The CDR3 is 11 residues long. The CDR3 protein is CSSATRGELFF. DNA of the CDR3: TGCAGCTCAGCCACGCGCGGGGAGCTGTTTTTT.

This clonotype has a handful of counts. The gene calls are TRBV6-2 or TRBV6-3 and TRBJ2-1; no reliable D call. Germline V gene lookup returns CDR1 MNHEY and CDR2 SVGEGT. There are 16 residues in the CDR3. The V and J ends lost 6 bases and 2 bases respectively, with 17 bases between them. CDR3 in amino acids: CASSLRGPLTYNEQFF. DNA of the CDR3: TGTGCCAGCAGCCTTCGCGGCCCACTGACCTACAATGAGCAGTTCTTC.

Many counts were recorded for this clonotype. This chain connects TRBV7-8 to TRBJ2-7, with 7 bases fitting TRBD2. V trimming: 5 bases; J trimming: 2 bases; junction bases outside the gene matches: 6. Germline V lookup: CDR1 SGHVS, CDR2 FQNEAQ. This CDR3 spans 14 amino acids. Here the CDR3 DNA reads TGTGCCAGCAGCCTATTGGGGGGGGCCTACGAGCAGTACTTC. It is translated as CASSLLGGAYEQYF.

This clonotype showed up just a few times. The V call is TRBV7-2, the J call TRBJ2-1; D perhaps matches TRBD2 (7 bases). Trimming cost V 3 bases and J 9 bases, with 18 bases left between them. Germline V lookup: CDR1 SGHTA, CDR2 FQGNSA. The CDR3 has 15 amino acids. The CDR3 here is CASSLKGGQWGEQFF. In DNA form, the CDR3 reads TGTGCCAGCAGCTTGAAGGGGGGGCAATGGGGTGAGCAGTTCTTC.

This clonotype occurred many times. The gene calls are TRBV4-1 and TRBJ1-1; TRBD1 might be the D (5 bases). Germline CDR1 is MGHRA and CDR2 is YSYEKL. There are 14 residues in the CDR3. Trimming shortened V by 0 bases and J by 8 bases, and 13 bases separated the two germline ends. The CDR3 protein is CASSQERGVGEAFF. CDR3 DNA: TGCGCCAGCAGCCAAGAAAGGGGTGTGGGCGAAGCTTTCTTT.

The chain has TRBV10-3 and TRBJ1-5; 8 positions agree with TRBD1. CDR1 ENHRY and CDR2 SYGVKD come from the germline V gene. The CDR3 has 18 residues. With 3 bases clipped from V and 1 base from J, the junction kept 11 bases outside the gene matches. This CDR3 is CAISEGWRTGSSNQPQHF. The CDR3 coding sequence is TGTGCCATCAGTGAAGGTTGGCGGACAGGGTCAAGCAATCAGCCCCAGCATTTT.

This clonotype was recorded a few times. J is TRBJ1-6 and V is TRBV10-3, with a possible D match to TRBD1 (6 bases). Germline values: CDR1 ENHRY, CDR2 SYGVKD. The CDR3 contains 16 residues. V was clipped by 0 bases and J by 6 bases, with 12 bases between them. Here the CDR3 DNA reads TGTGCCATCAGTGAGTCGACAGGCCGAGCTAATTCACCCCTCCACTTT. Translating gives CAISESTGRANSPLHF.

The J gene is TRBJ1-2, the V gene TRBV4-2, with 9 bases lining up with TRBD1. The germline gives CDR1 LGHNA, CDR2 YNFKEQ. The CDR3 has 15 residues. Unmatched junction bases numbered 5, after V lost 0 bases and J lost 6 bases. The CDR3 DNA reads as TGTGCCAGCAGCCAAGAAGGGACAGGGCCCGATGGCTACACCTTC. Protein product: CASSQEGTGPDGYTF.

There are many counts of this clonotype. For the CDR3, the DNA is TGTGCCAGCAGCCACACCCAACACCGATTCAATGAGCAGTTCTTC. Translation: CASSHTQHRFNEQFF. J is TRBJ2-1 and V is TRBV27; no clear D gene. V lost 6 bases, J lost 6 bases, and 18 bases lay in between. Germline CDR1 is MNHEY and CDR2 is SMNVEV (reference sequence). This CDR3 is built from 15 residues.

The V call is TRBV20-1, the J call TRBJ2-2; the match to TRBD2 covers 8 bases. The germline CDR1 and CDR2 sequences are DFQATT and SNEGSKA (reference sequence). J was trimmed by 1 base and V by 1 base; bases with no gene match: 5. The CDR3 contains 16 residues. Here the CDR3 reads CSARGATSGNTGELFF. Here the CDR3 DNA reads TGCAGTGCTAGAGGAGCAACTAGCGGGAACACCGGGGAGCTGTTTTTT.

The chain couples TRBV5-1 to TRBJ2-1; 13 positions match TRBD2. Per germline, CDR1 SGHRS and CDR2 YFSETQ. The CDR3 runs 15 residues. The trim removed 3 bases at V and 9 bases at J, leaving 6 bases unmatched. CDR3: CASSSGLAGAGEQFF. Here the CDR3 DNA reads TGCGCCAGCAGCTCCGGACTAGCGGGGGCGGGTGAGCAGTTCTTC.

This clonotype turned up a few times. The rearrangement links TRBV9 to TRBJ2-1; D may be TRBD1 (5 bases). Germline values: CDR1 SGDLS, CDR2 YYNGEE. V gave up 0 bases and J gave up 4 bases, with 14 bases separating them. The length of the CDR3 is 16 residues. DNA for the CDR3: TGTGCCAGCAGCGTAGTGGCCAGGGCAGGATACAATGAGCAGTTCTTC. This codes for CASSVVARAGYNEQFF.

This clonotype has a handful of counts. The chain uses TRBV12-3 or TRBV12-4 and TRBJ2-1; the match to TRBD2 covers 13 bases. The CDR3 is 16 amino acids. The trim removed 5 bases at V and 4 bases at J, leaving 5 bases unmatched. CDR3: CASSPPGLAGYNEQFF. The CDR3 DNA reads as TGTGCCAGCAGTCCCCCGGGACTAGCGGGATACAATGAGCAGTTCTTC.

The table lists this clonotype with many counts. This chain connects TRBV6-2 or TRBV6-3 to TRBJ2-2; tentatively, D is TRBD1 (5 bases). The V gene lost 6 bases and the J gene lost 0 bases, with 11 bases spanning the gap. The germline CDR1 and CDR2 sequences are MNHEY and SVGEGT. This CDR3 has 15 residues. The CDR3 reads CASSRTDTNTGELFF. CDR3 DNA sequence: TGTGCCAGCAGCCGAACGGACACGAACACCGGGGAGCTGTTTTTT.

The genes are TRBV12-3 or TRBV12-4 and TRBJ1-4, with a tentative D call TRBD1 (5 bases). The CDR3 runs 16 residues. V was clipped by 5 bases and J by 8 bases, with 21 bases between them. The CDR3: CASSSSGLIRREKLFF. CDR3 bases: TGTGCCAGCAGTAGCTCGGGGCTAATAAGACGGGAAAAACTGTTTTTT.

The rearrangement uses TRBV7-6 and TRBJ2-3, with 8 bases fitting TRBD2. The CDR3 covers 15 residues. V gave up 5 bases and J gave up 1 base; unmatched junction bases: 5. Germline-derived CDR1 and CDR2 are SGHVS and FNYEAQ. For the CDR3, the DNA is TGTGCCAGCAGCCGGGGGGGGCTGGGCACAGATACGCAGTATTTT. Translated, it gives CASSRGGLGTDTQYF.

The genes are TRBV5-1 and TRBJ1-1, with a possible D match to TRBD1 (6 bases). Per germline, CDR1 SGHRS and CDR2 YFSETQ. V was trimmed by 0 bases and J by 3 bases, leaving 12 bases between them. This CDR3 region has 15 residues. The CDR3 region is CASSLEGRGHTEAFF. In DNA, the CDR3 is TGCGCCAGCAGCTTGGAAGGCAGGGGACACACTGAAGCTTTCTTT.

This CDR3 is CASSRETDEQYF. The CDR3 nucleotides are TGTGCCAGCAGTAGGGAGACCGACGAGCAGTACTTC. The J gene is TRBJ2-7, the V gene TRBV25-1; D might be TRBD2 (5 bases). This CDR3 region has 12 residues. In germline, CDR1 is MGHDK, CDR2 SYGVNS. Trimming removed 5 bases from V and 5 bases from J, with 10 bases in between.